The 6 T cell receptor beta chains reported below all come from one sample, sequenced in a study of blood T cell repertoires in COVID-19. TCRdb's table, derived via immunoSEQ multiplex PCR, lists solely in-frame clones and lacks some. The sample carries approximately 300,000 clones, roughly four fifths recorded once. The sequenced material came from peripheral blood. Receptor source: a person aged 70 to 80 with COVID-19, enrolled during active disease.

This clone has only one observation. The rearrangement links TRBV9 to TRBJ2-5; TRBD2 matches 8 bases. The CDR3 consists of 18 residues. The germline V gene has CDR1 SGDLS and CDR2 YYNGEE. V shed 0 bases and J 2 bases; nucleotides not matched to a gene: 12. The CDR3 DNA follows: TGTGCCAGCAGCGTAGTGGGCACGGGCGGGGGGACGCAAGAGACCCAGTACTTC. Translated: CASSVVGTGGGTQETQYF.

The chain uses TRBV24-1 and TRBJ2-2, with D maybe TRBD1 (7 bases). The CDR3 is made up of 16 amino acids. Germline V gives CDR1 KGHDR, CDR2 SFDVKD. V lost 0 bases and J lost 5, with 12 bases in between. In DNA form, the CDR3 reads TGTGCCACCAGTGATTTGACAGGGGCGGGGACCGGGGAGCTGTTTTTT. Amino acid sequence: CATSDLTGAGTGELFF.

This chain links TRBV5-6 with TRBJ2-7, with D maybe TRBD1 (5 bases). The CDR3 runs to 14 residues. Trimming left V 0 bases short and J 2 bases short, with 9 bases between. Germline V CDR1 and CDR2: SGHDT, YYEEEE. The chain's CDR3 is CASSLGQTPYEQYF. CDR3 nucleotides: TGTGCCAGCAGCTTGGGACAGACCCCCTACGAGCAGTACTTC.

CDR3 DNA sequence: TGTGCCAGCAGCCAGCCGAGTTGGAGCCGCTACGAGCAGTACTTC. Translation: CASSQPSWSRYEQYF. The V and J genes are TRBV6-2 or TRBV6-3 and TRBJ2-7, with D unclear. CDR3 length: 15 amino acids. The ends were cut back, 6 bases at V and 3 bases at J, with 18 bases in the middle. The germline gives CDR1 MNHEY, CDR2 SVGEGT.

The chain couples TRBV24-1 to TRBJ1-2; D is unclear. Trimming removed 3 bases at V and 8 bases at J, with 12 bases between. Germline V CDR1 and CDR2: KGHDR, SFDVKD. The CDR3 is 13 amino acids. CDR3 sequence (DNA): TGTGCCACCAGTGATGGACTCTCCGAGGGCTACACCTTC. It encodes CATSDGLSEGYTF.

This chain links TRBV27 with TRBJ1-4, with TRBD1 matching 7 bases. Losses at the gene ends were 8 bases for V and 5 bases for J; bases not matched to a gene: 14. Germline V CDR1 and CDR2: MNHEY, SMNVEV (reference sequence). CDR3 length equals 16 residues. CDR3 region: CASRRSETGMNEKLFF. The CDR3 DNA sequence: TGTGCCAGCCGGAGATCGGAGACAGGGATGAATGAAAAACTGTTTTTT.